The 5 T cell receptor beta chains presented below share a single source sample, sequenced in a study of blood T cells in healthy people across ages. A second roughly 6 to 12 cycle PCR used barcoded and J-beta primers. MiXCR, run by TCRdb on the 5' RACE reads, gives a single entry per CDR3 protein. The sample has 800,000 to 950,000 distinct CDR3 sequences, under 50% seen once; the top ten hold 13%. The sequenced material came from blood. These receptors were obtained from a young man in good health.

This clonotype appeared a few times. The chain uses TRBV20-1 and TRBJ2-5; tentatively, D is TRBD1 (6 bases). V lost 4 bases to trimming and J lost 1 base, with 13 bases between them. Germline CDR1 is DFQATT and CDR2 is SNEGSKA (reference sequence). The CDR3 contains 14 residues. CDR3 loop: CSAMTRTVQETQYF. The DNA for the CDR3 is TGCAGTGCTATGACCCGGACAGTCCAAGAGACCCAGTACTTC.

This clonotype occurred many times. The rearrangement joins TRBV5-1 to TRBJ1-4; 7 nucleotides agree with TRBD1. With 7 bases clipped from V and 2 bases from J, the junction kept 2 bases outside the gene matches. Germline loops: CDR1 SGHRS, CDR2 YFSETQ. This CDR3 contains 13 residues. The CDR3 nucleotides are TGCGCCAGCCGCAGGGGGACTAATGAAAAACTGTTTTTT. Its translation is CASRRGTNEKLFF.

The rearrangement uses TRBV5-1 and TRBJ2-1; 11 bases fit TRBD1. This CDR3 region has 16 residues. Germline V gene data show CDR1 as SGHRS and CDR2 as YFSETQ. After removal of 2 bases from V and 3 bases from J, the junction contained 4 bases not matched to a gene. CDR3 bases: TGCGCCAGCAGCTTCGAGGGGACAGGGGGCTACAATGAGCAGTTCTTC. Protein: CASSFEGTGGYNEQFF.

This rearrangement joins TRBV28 to TRBJ2-7; perhaps TRBD1 as D (6 bases). Per germline, CDR1 MDHEN and CDR2 SYDVKM. The CDR3 loop spans 15 amino acids. V lost 7 bases, J lost 0 bases, and 16 bases lay in between. The chain's CDR3 is CASTGVGAPSYEQYF. CDR3 nucleotides: TGTGCCAGCACAGGCGTGGGGGCCCCCTCCTACGAGCAGTACTTC.

The genes are TRBV20-1 and TRBJ2-5; 7 positions match TRBD1. The end of the DNA aligns better with TRBJ2-7, so the J call may be wrong. The germline gives CDR1 DFQATT, CDR2 SNEGSKA (reference sequence). There are 15 residues in the CDR3. The CDR3 reads CSARRPTGLAYEQYF. CDR3 DNA: TGCAGTGCTAGACGCCCGACAGGGCTGGCCTACGAGCAGTACTTC.